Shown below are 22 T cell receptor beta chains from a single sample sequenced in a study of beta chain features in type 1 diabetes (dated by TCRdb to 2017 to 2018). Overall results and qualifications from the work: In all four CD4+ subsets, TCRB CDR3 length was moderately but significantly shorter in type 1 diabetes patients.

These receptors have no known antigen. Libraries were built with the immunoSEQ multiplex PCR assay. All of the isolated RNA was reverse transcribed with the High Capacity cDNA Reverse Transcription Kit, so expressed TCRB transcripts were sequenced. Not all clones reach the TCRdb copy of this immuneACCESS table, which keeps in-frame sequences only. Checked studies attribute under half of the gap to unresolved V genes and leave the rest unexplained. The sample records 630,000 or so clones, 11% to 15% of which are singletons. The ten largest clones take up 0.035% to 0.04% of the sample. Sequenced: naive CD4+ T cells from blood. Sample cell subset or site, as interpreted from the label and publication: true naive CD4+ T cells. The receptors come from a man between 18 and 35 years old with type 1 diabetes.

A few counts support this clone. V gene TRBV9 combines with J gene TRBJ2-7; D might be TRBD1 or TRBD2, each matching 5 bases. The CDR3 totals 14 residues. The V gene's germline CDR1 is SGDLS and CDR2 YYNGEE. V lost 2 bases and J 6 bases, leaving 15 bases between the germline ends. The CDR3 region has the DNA TGTGCCAGCAGCGTGGGGGATGGAGCCCTCGAGCAGTACTTC. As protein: CASSVGDGALEQYF.

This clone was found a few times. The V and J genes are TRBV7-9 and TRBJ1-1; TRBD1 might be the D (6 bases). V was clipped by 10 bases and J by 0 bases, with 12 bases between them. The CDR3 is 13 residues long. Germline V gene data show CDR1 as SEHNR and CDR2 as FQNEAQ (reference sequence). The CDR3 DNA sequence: TGTGCCATCACGACAGGAATGAACACTGAAGCTTTCTTT. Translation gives CAITTGMNTEAFF. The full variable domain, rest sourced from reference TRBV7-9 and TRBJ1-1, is DTGVSQNPRHKITKRGQNVTFRCDPISEHNRLYWYRQTLGQGPEFLTYFQNEAQLEKSRLLSDRFSAERPKGSFSTLEIQRTEQGDSAMYLCAITTGMNTEAFFGQGTRLTVV.

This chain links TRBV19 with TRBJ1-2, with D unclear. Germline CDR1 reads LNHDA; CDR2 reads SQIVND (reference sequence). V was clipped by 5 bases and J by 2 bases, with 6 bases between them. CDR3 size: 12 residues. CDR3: CASSEYNYGYTF. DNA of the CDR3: TGTGCCAGTAGTGAATACAACTATGGCTACACCTTC.

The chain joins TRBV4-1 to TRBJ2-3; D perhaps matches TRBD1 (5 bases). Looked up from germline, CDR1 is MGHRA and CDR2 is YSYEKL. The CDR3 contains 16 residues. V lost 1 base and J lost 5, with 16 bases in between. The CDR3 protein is CASSQVGRQRGDTQYF. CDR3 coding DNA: TGCGCCAGCAGCCAAGTAGGAAGACAGCGAGGAGATACGCAGTATTTT.

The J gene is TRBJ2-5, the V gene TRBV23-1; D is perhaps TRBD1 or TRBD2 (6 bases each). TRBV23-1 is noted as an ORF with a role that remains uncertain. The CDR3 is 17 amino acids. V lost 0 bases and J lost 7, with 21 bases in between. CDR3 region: CASSQSVEFGGRGTQYF. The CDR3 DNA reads TGCGCCAGCAGTCAATCGGTAGAATTCGGGGGCCGGGGGACCCAGTACTTC.

The CDR3 sequence: CASSDLTGSMRQYF. CDR3 DNA: TGTGCCAGCAGCGACCTGACCGGGAGCATGAGGCAGTATTTT. The chain has TRBV6-1 and TRBJ2-3; TRBD2 might be the D (6 bases). This CDR3 has 14 residues. Trimming cost V 6 bases and J 11 bases, with 21 bases left between them. Germline CDR1 MNHNS, CDR2 SASEGT.

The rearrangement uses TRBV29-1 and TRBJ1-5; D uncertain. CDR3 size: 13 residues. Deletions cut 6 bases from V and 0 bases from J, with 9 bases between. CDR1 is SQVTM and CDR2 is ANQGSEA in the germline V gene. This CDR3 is CSVQAYSNQPQHF. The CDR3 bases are TGCAGCGTCCAGGCGTATAGCAATCAGCCCCAGCATTTT. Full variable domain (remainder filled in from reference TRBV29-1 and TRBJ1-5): SAVISQKPSRDICQRGTSLTIQCQVDSQVTMMFWYRQQPGQSLTLIATANQGSEATYESGFVIDKFPISRPNLTFSTLTVSNMSPEDSSIYLCSVQAYSNQPQHFGDGTRLSIL.

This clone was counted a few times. The chain's CDR3 is CASSLAWGRDNEQFF. DNA for the CDR3: TGTGCCAGCAGCTTGGCGTGGGGTAGGGACAATGAGCAGTTCTTC. The chain recombines TRBV5-5 with TRBJ2-1; the D is unclear. Trimming stripped 0 bases from V and 5 bases from J, with 12 bases between. CDR1 and CDR2 (germline): SGHKS, YYEKEE (reference sequence). The CDR3 spans 15 residues.

This chain's CDR3 is CASSRDPGPTDTQYF. In DNA, the CDR3 is TGTGCCAGCAGCCGTGACCCTGGTCCCACAGATACGCAGTATTTT. J is TRBJ2-3 and V is TRBV7-2; the D is unclear. Germline CDR1 is SGHTA and CDR2 is FQGNSA. The CDR3 is 15 amino acids. Trimming removed 5 bases at V and 2 bases at J, with 14 bases between.

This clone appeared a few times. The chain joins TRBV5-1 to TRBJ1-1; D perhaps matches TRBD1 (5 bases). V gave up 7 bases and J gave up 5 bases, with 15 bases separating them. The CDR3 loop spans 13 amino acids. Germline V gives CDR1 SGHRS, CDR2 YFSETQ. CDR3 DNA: TGCGCCAGCGAAGGGGCAGCGAATACTGAAGCTTTCTTT. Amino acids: CASEGAANTEAFF.

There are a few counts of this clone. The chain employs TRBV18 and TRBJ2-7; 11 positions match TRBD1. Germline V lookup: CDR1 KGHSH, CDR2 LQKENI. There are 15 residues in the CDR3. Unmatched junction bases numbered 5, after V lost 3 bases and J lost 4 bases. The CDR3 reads CASSPRGTGGYEQYF. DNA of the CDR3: TGTGCCAGCTCACCGCGCGGGACAGGGGGTTACGAGCAGTACTTC.

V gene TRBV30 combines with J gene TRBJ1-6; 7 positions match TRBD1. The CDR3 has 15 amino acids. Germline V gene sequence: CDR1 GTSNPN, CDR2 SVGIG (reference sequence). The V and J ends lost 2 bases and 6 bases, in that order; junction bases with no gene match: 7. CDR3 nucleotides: TGTGCCTGGAGTCGTACAGGGGTGAGTAATTCACCCCTCCACTTT. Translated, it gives CAWSRTGVSNSPLHF.

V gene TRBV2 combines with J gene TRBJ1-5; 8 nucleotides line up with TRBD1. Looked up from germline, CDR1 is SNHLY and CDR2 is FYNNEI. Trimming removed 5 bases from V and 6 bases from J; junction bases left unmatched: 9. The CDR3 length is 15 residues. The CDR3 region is CASSSDTGGVQPQHF. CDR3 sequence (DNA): TGTGCCAGCAGTTCAGACACAGGGGGGGTTCAGCCCCAGCATTTT.

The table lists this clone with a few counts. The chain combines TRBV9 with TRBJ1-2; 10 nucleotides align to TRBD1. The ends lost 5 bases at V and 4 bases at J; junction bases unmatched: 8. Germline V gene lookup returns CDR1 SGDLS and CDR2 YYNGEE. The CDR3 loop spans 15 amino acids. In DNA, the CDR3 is TGTGCCAGCAGTCCGGGGGGACAGGGGAGCTATGGCTACACCTTC. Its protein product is CASSPGGQGSYGYTF.

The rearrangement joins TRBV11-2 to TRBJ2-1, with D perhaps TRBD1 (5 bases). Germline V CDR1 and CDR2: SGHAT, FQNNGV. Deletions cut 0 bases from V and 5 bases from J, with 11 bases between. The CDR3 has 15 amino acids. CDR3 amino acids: CASSLEVGHHNEQFF. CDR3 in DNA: TGTGCCAGCAGCTTAGAGGTGGGGCACCACAATGAGCAGTTCTTC. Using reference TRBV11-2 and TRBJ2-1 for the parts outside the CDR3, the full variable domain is EAGVAQSPRYKIIEKRQSVAFWCNPISGHATLYWYQQILGQGPKLLIQFQNNGVVDDSQLPKDRFSAERLKGVDSTLKIQPAKLEDSAVYLCASSLEVGHHNEQFFGPGTRLTVL.

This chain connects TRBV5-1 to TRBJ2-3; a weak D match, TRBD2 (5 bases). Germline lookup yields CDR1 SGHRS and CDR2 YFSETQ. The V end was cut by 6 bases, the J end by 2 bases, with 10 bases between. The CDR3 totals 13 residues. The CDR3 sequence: CASKREITDTQYF. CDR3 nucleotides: TGCGCCAGCAAAAGGGAGATCACAGATACGCAGTATTTT.

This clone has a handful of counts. This CDR3 reads CASSESGQGVETQYF. DNA of the CDR3: TGTGCCAGCAGTGAATCGGGACAGGGGGTAGAGACCCAGTACTTC. This rearrangement joins TRBV25-1 to TRBJ2-5, with 11 bases identical to TRBD1. Germline lookup yields CDR1 MGHDK and CDR2 SYGVNS. V shed 1 base, J shed 4 bases, and the junction held 2 bases outside the gene matches. This CDR3 has 15 amino acids.

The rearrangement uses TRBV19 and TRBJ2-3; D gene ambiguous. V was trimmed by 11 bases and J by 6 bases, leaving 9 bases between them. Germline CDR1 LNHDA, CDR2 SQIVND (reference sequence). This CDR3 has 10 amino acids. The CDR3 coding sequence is TGTGCCGTGGGTCGGGATACGCAGTATTTT. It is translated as CAVGRDTQYF. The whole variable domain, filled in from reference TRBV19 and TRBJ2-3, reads DGGITQSPKYLFRKEGQNVTLSCEQNLNHDAMYWYRQDPGQGLRLIYYSQIVNDFQKGDIAEGYSVSREKKESFPLTVTSAQKNPTAFYLCAVGRDTQYFGPGTRLTVL.

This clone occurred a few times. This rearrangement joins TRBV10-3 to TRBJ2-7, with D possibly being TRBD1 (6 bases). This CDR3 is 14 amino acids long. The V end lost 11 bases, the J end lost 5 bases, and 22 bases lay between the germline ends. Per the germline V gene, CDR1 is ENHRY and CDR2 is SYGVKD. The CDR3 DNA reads TGTGCCGCCTCCAGGGGAAGGGCGGAGAACGAGCAGTACTTC. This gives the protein CAASRGRAENEQYF.

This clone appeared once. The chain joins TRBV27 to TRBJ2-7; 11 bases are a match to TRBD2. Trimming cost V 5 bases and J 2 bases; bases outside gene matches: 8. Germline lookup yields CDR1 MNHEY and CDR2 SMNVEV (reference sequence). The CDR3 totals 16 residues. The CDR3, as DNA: TGTGCCAGCAGTCGCGTAGCGGGGGGGCTTCCCTACGAGCAGTACTTC. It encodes CASSRVAGGLPYEQYF.

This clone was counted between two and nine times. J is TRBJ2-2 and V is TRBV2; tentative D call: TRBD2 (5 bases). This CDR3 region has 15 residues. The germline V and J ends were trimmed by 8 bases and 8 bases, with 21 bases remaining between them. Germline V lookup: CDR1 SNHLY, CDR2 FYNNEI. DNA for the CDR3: TGTGCCAGCCAACTCCAGAGTATCAGGACTGGGGAGCTGTTTTTT. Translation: CASQLQSIRTGELFF.

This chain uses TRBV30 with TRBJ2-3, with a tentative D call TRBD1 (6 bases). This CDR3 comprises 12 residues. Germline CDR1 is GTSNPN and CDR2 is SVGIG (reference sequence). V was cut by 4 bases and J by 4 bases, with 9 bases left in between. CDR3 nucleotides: TGTGCCTGGAACGAGGGGGCAGATACGCAGTATTTT. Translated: CAWNEGADTQYF.